These 9 T cell receptor beta chains were all obtained from the same sample, sequenced in a study of blood T cell repertoires in COVID-19. Profiled with immunoSEQ multiplex PCR; TCRdb holds only in-frame clones, not every one. This sample has under 300,000 clones; approximately 86% occur once, and the top ten carry around 7.8%. Sequenced input: peripheral blood. All receptors derive from a man in his sixties who had recovered from COVID-19.

V gene TRBV6-5 combines with J gene TRBJ1-6, with a weak D call TRBD1 (6 bases). Germline V gene lookup returns CDR1 MNHEY and CDR2 SVGAGI. This CDR3 has 15 residues. Deletions cut 7 bases from V and 9 bases from J, with 19 bases between. CDR3: CASIGSYRDRSPLHF. DNA of the CDR3: TGTGCCAGCATTGGGAGTTACAGGGATCGTTCACCCCTCCACTTT.

The J gene is TRBJ1-6, the V gene TRBV19, with TRBD1 matching 9 bases. Germline lookup yields CDR1 LNHDA and CDR2 SQIVND (reference sequence). V was pared by 4 bases and J by 8 bases, with 6 bases of the junction left unmatched. CDR3 size: 15 residues. The CDR3 loop reads CASSRLTGGDSPLHF. The CDR3 nucleotides are TGTGCCAGTAGTAGATTGACAGGGGGGGATTCACCCCTCCACTTT.

The V gene is TRBV7-2, the J gene TRBJ2-7; 11 nucleotides match TRBD2. This CDR3 has 14 residues. Germline values: CDR1 SGHTA, CDR2 FQGNSA. After removal of 4 bases from V and 4 bases from J, the junction contained 3 bases not matched to a gene. The CDR3 here is CASSSGTSGYEQYF. The CDR3 DNA sequence: TGTGCCAGCAGCTCCGGGACTAGCGGATACGAGCAGTACTTC.

This chain joins TRBV6-1 and TRBJ1-5, with 10 bases that match TRBD1. Trimming at V came to 3 bases and at J to 6 bases, leaving 8 bases not matched to a gene. The CDR3 is made up of 16 amino acids. Germline V gives CDR1 MNHNS, CDR2 SASEGT. The CDR3 DNA follows: TGTGCCAGCAGTGACATGACAGGGGGCCTGAGTCAGCCCCAGCATTTT. It encodes CASSDMTGGLSQPQHF.

The V gene is TRBV5-1, the J gene TRBJ2-3; weak D call: TRBD1 (5 bases). This CDR3 comprises 15 residues. Trimming shortened V by 1 base and J by 2 bases, and 11 bases separated the two germline ends. Germline loops: CDR1 SGHRS, CDR2 YFSETQ. The CDR3 coding sequence is TGCGCCAGCAGCTTGAGGGGATTTAACACAGATACGCAGTATTTT. It translates to CASSLRGFNTDTQYF. Full variable domain (rest looked up from reference TRBV5-1 and TRBJ2-3): KAGVTQTPRYLIKTRGQQVTLSCSPISGHRSVSWYQQTPGQGLQFLFEYFSETQRNKGNFPGRFSGRQFSNSRSEMNVSTLELGDSALYLCASSLRGFNTDTQYFGPGTRLTVL.

The V gene is TRBV4-1, the J gene TRBJ1-6; 7 positions agree with TRBD1. Per the germline V gene, CDR1 is MGHRA and CDR2 is YSYEKL. J was trimmed by 7 bases and V by 0 bases; bases with no gene match: 6. The CDR3 is 16 residues long. CDR3 coding DNA: TGCGCCAGCAGCCAAGATAGCGCAGGGGGAAATTCACCCCTCCACTTT. Translated: CASSQDSAGGNSPLHF.

This clone was counted once. V gene TRBV5-1 combines with J gene TRBJ2-5, with TRBD1 matching over 7 bases. After removal of 4 bases from V and 1 base from J, the junction contained 4 bases not matched to a gene. Germline CDR1 reads SGHRS; CDR2 reads YFSETQ. The CDR3 is made up of 14 amino acids. CDR3 sequence (DNA): TGCGCCAGCAGCATTCCAGGGGGCCAAGAGACCCAGTACTTC. This gives the protein CASSIPGGQETQYF. The full variable domain, its missing parts supplied by reference TRBV5-1 and TRBJ2-5, is KAGVTQTPRYLIKTRGQQVTLSCSPISGHRSVSWYQQTPGQGLQFLFEYFSETQRNKGNFPGRFSGRQFSNSRSEMNVSTLELGDSALYLCASSIPGGQETQYFGPGTRLLVL.

This chain uses TRBV6-5 with TRBJ2-2, with a weak D call TRBD2 (7 bases). V lost 5 bases and J lost 1, with 11 bases in between. CDR3 length: 15 amino acids. Germline V gives CDR1 MNHEY, CDR2 SVGAGI. The CDR3 DNA follows: TGTGCCAGCAGTCGGGAGGACAGGAACACCGGGGAGCTGTTTTTT. Protein product: CASSREDRNTGELFF.

The gene calls are TRBV7-2 and TRBJ1-1; 8 bases match TRBD1. CDR1 is SGHTA and CDR2 is FQGNSA in the germline V gene. Germline trimming cut 5 bases from V and 5 bases from J; bases unmatched to any gene: 7. The CDR3 extends over 14 amino acids. CDR3 region: CASSATGALTEAFF. As DNA, the CDR3 is TGTGCCAGCAGCGCGACAGGGGCCTTAACTGAAGCTTTCTTT.